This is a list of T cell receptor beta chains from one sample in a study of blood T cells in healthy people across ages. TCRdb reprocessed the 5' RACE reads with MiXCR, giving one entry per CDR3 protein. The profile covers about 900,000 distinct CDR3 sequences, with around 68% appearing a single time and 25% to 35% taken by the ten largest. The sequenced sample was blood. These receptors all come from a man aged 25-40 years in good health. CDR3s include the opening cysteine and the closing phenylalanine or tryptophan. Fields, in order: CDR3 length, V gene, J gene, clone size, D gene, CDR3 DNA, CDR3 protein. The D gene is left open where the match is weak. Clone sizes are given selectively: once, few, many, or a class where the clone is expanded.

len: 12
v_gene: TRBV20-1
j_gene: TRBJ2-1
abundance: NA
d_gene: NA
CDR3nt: TGCAGTCTGGGCGGAGGGATTAATGAGCAGTTCTTC
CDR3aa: CSLGGGINEQFF

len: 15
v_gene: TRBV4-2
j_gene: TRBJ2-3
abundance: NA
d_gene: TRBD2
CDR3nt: TGTGCCAGCAGCCAAGAAGCAGCGGGGATGGATACGCAGTATTTT
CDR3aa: CASSQEAAGMDTQYF

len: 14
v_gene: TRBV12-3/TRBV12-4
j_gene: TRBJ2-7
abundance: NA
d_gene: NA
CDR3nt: TGTGCCAGCAGTCCGCCGCTTGGGATCGACGAGCAGTACTTC
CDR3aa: CASSPPLGIDEQYF

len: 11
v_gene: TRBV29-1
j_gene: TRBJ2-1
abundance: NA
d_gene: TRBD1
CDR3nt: TGCAGCGTTGCCAGGGGGAATGAGCAGTTCTTC
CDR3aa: CSVARGNEQFF

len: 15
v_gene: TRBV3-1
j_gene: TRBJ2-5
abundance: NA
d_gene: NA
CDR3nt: TGTGCCAGCAGCCAAGATCTTGTCGGGGGAGAGACCCAGTACTTC
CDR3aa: CASSQDLVGGETQYF

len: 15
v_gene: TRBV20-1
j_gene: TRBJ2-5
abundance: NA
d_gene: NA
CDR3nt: TGCAGTGCTAGAGGCAGTTCCGACTTGTGGGAGACCCAGTACTTC
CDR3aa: CSARGSSDLWETQYF

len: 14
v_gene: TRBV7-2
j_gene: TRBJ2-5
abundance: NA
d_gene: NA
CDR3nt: TGTGCCAGCAGCTTAGCGGTCGGATGGGAGACCCAGTACTTC
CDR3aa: CASSLAVGWETQYF

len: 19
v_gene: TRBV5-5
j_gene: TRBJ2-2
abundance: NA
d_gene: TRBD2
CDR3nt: TGTGCCAGCAGCTTGGCTATTCAGCGGGGGGCTACTTCCACCGGGGAGCTGTTTTTT
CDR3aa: CASSLAIQRGATSTGELFF

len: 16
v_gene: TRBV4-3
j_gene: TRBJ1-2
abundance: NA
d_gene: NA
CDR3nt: TGCGCCAGCAGCCAAGACAGGGGAGAAAGGGCCTATGGCTACACCTTC
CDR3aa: CASSQDRGERAYGYTF

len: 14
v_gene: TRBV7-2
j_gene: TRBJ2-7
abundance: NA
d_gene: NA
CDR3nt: TGTGCCAGCAGCTTAGAACCGGGGGTTGGCGAGCAGTACTTC
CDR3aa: CASSLEPGVGEQYF

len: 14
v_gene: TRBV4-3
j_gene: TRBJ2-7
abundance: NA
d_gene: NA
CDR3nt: TGCGCCAGCAGCCCCAGGATGCAGGGATACGAGCAGTACTTC
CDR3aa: CASSPRMQGYEQYF

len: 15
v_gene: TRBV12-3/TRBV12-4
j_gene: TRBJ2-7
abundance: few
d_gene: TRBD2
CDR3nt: TGTGCCAGCAGTTTGGCAAGCGGGGGTCCCTACGAGCAGTACTTC
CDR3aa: CASSLASGGPYEQYF

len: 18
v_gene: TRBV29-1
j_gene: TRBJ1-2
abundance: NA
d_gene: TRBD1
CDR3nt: TGCAGCGTTGAAGGACCTGCCTGGACAGGCCTCTCTAACTATGGCTACACCTTC
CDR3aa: CSVEGPAWTGLSNYGYTF

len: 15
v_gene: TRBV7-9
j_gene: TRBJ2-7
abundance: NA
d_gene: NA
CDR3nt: TGTGCCAGCAGTCCCTGGCGGGACTCAAACTACGAGCAGTACTTC
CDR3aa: CASSPWRDSNYEQYF

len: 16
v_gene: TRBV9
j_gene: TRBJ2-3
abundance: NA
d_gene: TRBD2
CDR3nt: TGTGCCAGCAGCCCCATTAGCGGGGGGCCCACAGATACGCAGTATTTT
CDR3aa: CASSPISGGPTDTQYF

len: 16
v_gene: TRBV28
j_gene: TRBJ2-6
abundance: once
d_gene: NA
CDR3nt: TGTGCCAGCAGTTTGTTGGGGAGCTCTGGGGCCAACGTCCTGACTTTC
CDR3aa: CASSLLGSSGANVLTF

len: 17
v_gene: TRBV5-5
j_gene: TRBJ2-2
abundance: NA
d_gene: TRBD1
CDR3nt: TGTGCCAGCAGCTCACCTCAAGGGGGCCCGAACACCGGGGAGCTGTTTTTT
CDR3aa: CASSSPQGGPNTGELFF

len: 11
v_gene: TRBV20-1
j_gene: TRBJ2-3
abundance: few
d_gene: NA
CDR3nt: TGCAACCCGGGTCACACAGATACGCAGTATTTT
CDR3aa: CNPGHTDTQYF

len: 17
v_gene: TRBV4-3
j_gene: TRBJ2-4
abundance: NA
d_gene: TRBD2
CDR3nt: TGCGCCAGCAGCCAAGATCAACTAGCGGGGTTACGAAACATTCAGTACTTC
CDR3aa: CASSQDQLAGLRNIQYF

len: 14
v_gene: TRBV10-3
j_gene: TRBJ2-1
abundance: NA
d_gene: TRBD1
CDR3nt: TGTGCCATCAGCGTCGGGACAGACTACAATGAGCAGTTCTTC
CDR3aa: CAISVGTDYNEQFF

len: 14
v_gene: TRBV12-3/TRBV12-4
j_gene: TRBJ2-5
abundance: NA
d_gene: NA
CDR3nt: TGTGCCAGCAGCCGCGATACAGGGATAGAGACCCAGTACTTC
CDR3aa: CASSRDTGIETQYF

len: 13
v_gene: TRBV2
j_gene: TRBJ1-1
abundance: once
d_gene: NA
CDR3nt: TGTGCCAACATTCGGGACGGGAACACTGAAGCTTTCTTT
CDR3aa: CANIRDGNTEAFF

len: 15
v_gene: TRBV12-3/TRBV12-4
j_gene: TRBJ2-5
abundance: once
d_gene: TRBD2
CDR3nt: TGTGCCAGCAGTTTTGGGTCGACGGGGGGAGAGACCCAGTACTTC
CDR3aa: CASSFGSTGGETQYF

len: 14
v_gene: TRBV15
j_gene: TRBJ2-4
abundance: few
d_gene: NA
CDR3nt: TGTGCCACCAGCAGAGTTGTGGGGGTGGCCATTCAGTACTTC
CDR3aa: CATSRVVGVAIQYF

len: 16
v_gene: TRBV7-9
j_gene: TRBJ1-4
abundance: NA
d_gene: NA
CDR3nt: TGTGCCAGCAGCCCAGACAGCAATCGGGCTAATGAAAAACTGTTTTTT
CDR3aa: CASSPDSNRANEKLFF

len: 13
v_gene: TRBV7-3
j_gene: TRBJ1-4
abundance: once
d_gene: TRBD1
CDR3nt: TGTGCCAGCAGCTCCGGACAGGGGGAAAAACTGTTTTTT
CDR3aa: CASSSGQGEKLFF

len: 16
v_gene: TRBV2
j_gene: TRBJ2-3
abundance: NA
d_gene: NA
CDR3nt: TGTGCCAGCAGTGAAGCTCTAGGGGGATCAGGAGATACGCAGTATTTT
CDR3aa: CASSEALGGSGDTQYF

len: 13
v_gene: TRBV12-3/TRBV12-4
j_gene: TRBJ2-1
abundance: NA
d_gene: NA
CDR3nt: TGTGCCAGCAGTTCCGGACCTATAGGGGAGCAGTTCTTC
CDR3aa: CASSSGPIGEQFF

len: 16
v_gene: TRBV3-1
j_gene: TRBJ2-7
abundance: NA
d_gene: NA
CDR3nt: TGTGCCAGCAGCCAAGATGTCTGTGGACAATCCTACGAGCAGTACTTC
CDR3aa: CASSQDVCGQSYEQYF

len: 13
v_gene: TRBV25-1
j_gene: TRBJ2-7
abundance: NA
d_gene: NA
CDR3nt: TGTGCCAGCAGTGTATATGGATCCTACGAGCAGTACTTC
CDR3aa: CASSVYGSYEQYF

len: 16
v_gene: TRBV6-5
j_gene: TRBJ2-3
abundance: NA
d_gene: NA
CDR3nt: TGTGCCAGCAGTTACTGGGCAGGTTCTAGCACAGATACGCAGTATTTT
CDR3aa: CASSYWAGSSTDTQYF

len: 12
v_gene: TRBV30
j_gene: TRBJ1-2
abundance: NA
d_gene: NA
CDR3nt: TGTGCCTGGAGTGAACAGCCATATGGCTACACCTTC
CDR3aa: CAWSEQPYGYTF

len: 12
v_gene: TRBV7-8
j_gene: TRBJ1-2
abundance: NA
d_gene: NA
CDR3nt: TGTGCCAGCAGCTTAGTGAGCGGAGGCTACACCTTC
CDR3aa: CASSLVSGGYTF

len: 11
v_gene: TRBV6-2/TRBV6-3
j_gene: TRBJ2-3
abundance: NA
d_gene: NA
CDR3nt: TGTGCCGGCAGGAGGGGAGATACGCAGTATTTT
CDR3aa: CAGRRGDTQYF

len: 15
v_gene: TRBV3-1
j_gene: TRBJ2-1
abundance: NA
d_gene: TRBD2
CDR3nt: TGCGCCAGCAGCCAATCGGGGGGCTCCTACAATGAGCAGTTCTTC
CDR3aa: CASSQSGGSYNEQFF

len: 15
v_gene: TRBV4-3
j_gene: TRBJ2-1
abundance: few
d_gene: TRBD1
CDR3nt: TGCGCCAGCAGCCCAGGGACAGCCTCCTACAATGAGCAGTTCTTC
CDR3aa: CASSPGTASYNEQFF

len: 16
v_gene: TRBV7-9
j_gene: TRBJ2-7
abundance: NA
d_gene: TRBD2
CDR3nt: TGTGCCAGCAGCTTAGACGGGACTAAAGGGGCAGACGAGCAGTACTTC
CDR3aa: CASSLDGTKGADEQYF

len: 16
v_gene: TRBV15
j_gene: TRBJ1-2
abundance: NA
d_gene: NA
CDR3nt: TGTGCCACCAGCAGAGACCTGGGGGGCGTAAACTATGGCTACACCTTC
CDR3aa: CATSRDLGGVNYGYTF

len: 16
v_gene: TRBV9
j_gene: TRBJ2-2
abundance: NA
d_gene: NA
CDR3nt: TGTGCCAGCAGCAACGGGTGGGGGGACACCACCGGGGAGCTGTTTTTT
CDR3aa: CASSNGWGDTTGELFF

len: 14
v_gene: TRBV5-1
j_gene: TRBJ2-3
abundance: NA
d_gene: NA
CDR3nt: TGCGCCAGCAGCTCCTGGACAGTCACAGATACGCAGTATTTT
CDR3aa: CASSSWTVTDTQYF

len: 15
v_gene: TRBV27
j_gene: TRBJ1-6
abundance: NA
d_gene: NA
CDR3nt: TGTGCCAGCAGTTTATCTCAGGGGTTCAGTTCACCCCTCCACTTT
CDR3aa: CASSLSQGFSSPLHF

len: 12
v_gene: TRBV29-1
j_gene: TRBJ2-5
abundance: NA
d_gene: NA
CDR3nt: TGCAGCGTTGTCACAGGCCAAGAGACCCAGTACTTC
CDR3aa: CSVVTGQETQYF

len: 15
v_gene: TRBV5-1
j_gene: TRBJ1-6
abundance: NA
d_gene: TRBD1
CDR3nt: TGCGCCAGCAGCTTCCCGGACAGGGAAAATTCACCCCTCCACTTT
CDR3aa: CASSFPDRENSPLHF

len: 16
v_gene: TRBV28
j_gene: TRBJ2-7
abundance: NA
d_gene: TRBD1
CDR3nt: TGTGCCAGCAGTTTATCCCCCGGGACAGGGGCCTACGAGCAGTACTTC
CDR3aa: CASSLSPGTGAYEQYF

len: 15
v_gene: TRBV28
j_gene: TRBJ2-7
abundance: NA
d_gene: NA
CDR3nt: TGTGCCAGCAGTCCCGTGACAGGTGTCTCCTACGAGCAGTACTTC
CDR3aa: CASSPVTGVSYEQYF

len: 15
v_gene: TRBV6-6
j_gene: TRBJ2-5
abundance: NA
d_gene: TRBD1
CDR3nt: TGTGCCAGCAGTAACCGGGACAGGGCTGGAGAGACCCAGTACTTC
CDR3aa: CASSNRDRAGETQYF

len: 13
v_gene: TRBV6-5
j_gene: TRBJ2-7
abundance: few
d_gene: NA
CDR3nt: TGTGCCAGCGCGGGGACTTATCTCCACGAGCAGTACTTC
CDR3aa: CASAGTYLHEQYF

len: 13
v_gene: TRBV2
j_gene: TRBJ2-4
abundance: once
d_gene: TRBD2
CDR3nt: TGTGCCAGCAGTGAAGCGGGACTAGCGGTTCAGTACTTC
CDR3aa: CASSEAGLAVQYF

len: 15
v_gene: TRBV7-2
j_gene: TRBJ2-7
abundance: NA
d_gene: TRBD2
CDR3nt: TGTGCCAGCAGCACAGTAGCGGGGCGCTCCTACGAGCAGTACTTC
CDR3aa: CASSTVAGRSYEQYF

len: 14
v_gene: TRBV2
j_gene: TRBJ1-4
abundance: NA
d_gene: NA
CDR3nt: TGTGCCAGCAGGCCAACCGCATTGGCCGAAAAACTGTTTTTT
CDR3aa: CASRPTALAEKLFF

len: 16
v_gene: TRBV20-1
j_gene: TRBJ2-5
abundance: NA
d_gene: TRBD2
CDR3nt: TGCAGTGCTTCGCCGTCTAGCGGGGGACGGGGGGAGACCCAGTACTTC
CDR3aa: CSASPSSGGRGETQYF

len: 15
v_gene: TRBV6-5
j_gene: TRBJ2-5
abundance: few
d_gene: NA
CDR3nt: TGTGCCAGCAGTACCTTTGGGGGGAGGATGGAGACCCAGTACTTC
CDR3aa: CASSTFGGRMETQYF